This TCR beta chain was captured in a study of T cell responses to AZD1222 COVID-19 vaccine. General study results and limits: Repertoires were collected only later (after the peak T cell response had occurred). The sample set comprised mostly white British donors with more females, and clonal diversity was possibly underestimated.

Profiling relied on immunoSEQ multiplex PCR, and the TCRdb table lists in-frame clones only, not all of them. The sample records 130,000 to 150,000 clones, more than 75% being singletons. To note about this clone: Its antigen is still unknown.

With 4 bases removed from V and 6 bases from J, the gap between germline ends came to 11 bases. The CDR3 has 12 residues. Germline CDR1 reads SGHRS; CDR2 reads YFSETQ. The sequence was obtained from an adult in good health. The input for sequencing was peripheral blood, taken on day 0 of AZD1222 vaccination. The rearrangement joins TRBV5-1 to TRBJ2-7, with D possibly matching TRBD2 (6 bases). CDR3 DNA: TGCGCCAGCAGCATGAGCGGGTCCGAGCAGTACTTC. It yields the protein CASSMSGSEQYF. Looking up the rest from reference TRBV5-1 and TRBJ2-7 gives the full variable domain: KAGVTQTPRYLIKTRGQQVTLSCSPISGHRSVSWYQQTPGQGLQFLFEYFSETQRNKGNFPGRFSGRQFSNSRSEMNVSTLELGDSALYLCASSMSGSEQYFGPGTRLTVT.